These 29 T cell receptor beta chains originate from one sample sequenced in a study of T cells after yellow fever vaccination. TCRdb used MiXCR to reprocess the 5' RACE reads, holding one entry per CDR3 protein. Of approximately 450,000 distinct CDR3 sequences listed, around 20% are singletons. Here the sequenced sample was PBMCs, taken before the yellow fever booster vaccination. Receptors originate from a man younger than 35 who received the YFV17D yellow fever vaccine.

This clonotype has only a few counts. The V call is TRBV24-1, the J call TRBJ2-1, with D hard to call. Germline V gene sequence: CDR1 KGHDR, CDR2 SFDVKD. The CDR3 has 12 residues. Deletions cut 3 bases from V and 6 bases from J, with 5 bases between. The CDR3 region is CATSDVGNEQFF. Here the CDR3 DNA reads TGTGCCACCAGTGATGTCGGCAATGAGCAGTTCTTC.

This clonotype was picked up a small number of times. This sequence joins TRBV5-6 and TRBJ2-7; D assignment may be TRBD1 or TRBD2 (6 bases each). This CDR3 comprises 12 residues. Germline assignment: CDR1 SGHDT and CDR2 YYEEEE. V was clipped by 2 bases and J by 6 bases, with 9 bases between them. CDR3 sequence: CASSFPGAEQYV. The CDR3 nucleotides read TGTGCCAGCAGCTTTCCGGGGGCCGAGCAGTACGTC.

V is TRBV20-1 and J is TRBJ1-3, with D unresolved. Per germline, CDR1 DFQATT and CDR2 SNEGSKA (reference sequence). This CDR3 region has 13 residues. CDR3 nucleotide sequence: TGCAGGGGGATCTATTGGGTCGGAGTCACCATATATTTT. Its protein product is CRGIYWVGVTIYF.

V usage is TRBV2 and J usage is TRBJ2-2; D remains ambiguous. The V gene's germline CDR1 is SNHLY and CDR2 FYNNEI. The V end lost 6 bases, the J end lost 5 bases, and 10 bases lay between the germline ends. The CDR3 has 13 amino acids. The CDR3 loop is CASSGSQTGELFF. The CDR3 nucleotides are TGTGCCAGCAGCGGCAGTCAAACCGGGGAGCTGTTTTTT.

This clonotype was counted a few times. This chain joins TRBV29-1 and TRBJ2-5; 8 bases align to TRBD1. The CDR3 totals 15 residues. The trim removed 5 bases at V and 2 bases at J, leaving 10 bases unmatched. The germline V gene has CDR1 SQVTM and CDR2 ANQGSEA. This CDR3 reads CSVYGARQGQETQYF. In DNA, the CDR3 is TGCAGCGTTTACGGCGCTAGACAGGGGCAAGAGACCCAGTACTTC.

The chain links TRBV4-3 to TRBJ2-3; no clear D. This CDR3 contains 13 residues. Trimming removed 4 bases at V and 6 bases at J, with 11 bases between. CDR1 is LGHNA, CDR2 YSLEER, per germline. The CDR3 region has the DNA TGCGCCAGCAGCCGGCAGGTTGGGGATACGCAGTATTTT. This codes for CASSRQVGDTQYF.

V and J are TRBV29-1 and TRBJ2-5; D uncertain. This CDR3 is built from 12 residues. V was clipped by 6 bases and J by 0 bases, with 8 bases between them. The germline gives CDR1 SQVTM, CDR2 ANQGSEA. CDR3 residues: CSVVRYQETQYF. CDR3 DNA: TGCAGCGTGGTCAGGTACCAAGAGACCCAGTACTTC.

This clonotype was picked up a small number of times. CDR3 loop: CASSSGLSGELFF. In DNA, the CDR3 is TGTGCCAGCAGTTCGGGACTTTCCGGGGAGCTGTTTTTT. The genes are TRBV28 and TRBJ2-2; a weak D match, TRBD2 (6 bases). This CDR3 region has 13 residues. V was cut by 4 bases and J by 6 bases, with 9 bases left in between. CDR1 and CDR2 (germline): MDHEN, SYDVKM.

This clonotype was counted a few times. The CDR3 nucleotides are TGTGCCAGCAGGGGCCCGGGGGGCCTTCAGTACTTC. Translated, it gives CASRGPGGLQYF. The chain carries TRBV2 and TRBJ2-4; perhaps TRBD2 as D (7 bases). CDR1 and CDR2 (germline): SNHLY, FYNNEI. V was clipped by 6 bases and J by 11 bases, with 14 bases between them. The CDR3 sequence is 12 residues long.

The gene calls are TRBV19 and TRBJ2-3, with D unresolved. The CDR3 is 14 residues long. The germline gives CDR1 LNHDA, CDR2 SQIVND (reference sequence). Trimming removed 5 bases at V and 0 bases at J, with 9 bases between. For the CDR3, the DNA is TGTGCCAGTAGTGTCGGATATAGCACAGATACGCAGTATTTT. This sequence encodes CASSVGYSTDTQYF.

This clonotype was detected only a few times. The V and J genes are TRBV4-3 and TRBJ2-2; 12 bases match TRBD2. The germline gives CDR1 LGHNA, CDR2 YSLEER. V lost 0 bases to trimming and J lost 7 bases; unmatched junction nucleotides: 9. The length of the CDR3 is 18 residues. The CDR3 here is CASSQDNILAGGDGELFF. The CDR3 DNA sequence: TGCGCCAGCAGCCAAGATAATATACTAGCGGGGGGAGACGGGGAGCTGTTTTTT.

This clonotype was recorded a few times. The V call is TRBV12-3 or TRBV12-4, the J call TRBJ1-4, with 7 positions matching TRBD1. The CDR3 runs to 13 residues. V gave up 1 base and J gave up 7 bases; unmatched junction bases: 0. CDR3 coding DNA: TGTGCCAGCAGTTTAGGGACAGGTGAAAAACTGTTTTTT. Encoded protein: CASSLGTGEKLFF.

Only a few counts were recorded for this clonotype. V usage is TRBV20-1 and J usage is TRBJ2-3; 7 bases are shared with TRBD1. The V gene's germline CDR1 is DFQATT and CDR2 SNEGSKA (reference sequence). Unmatched junction bases numbered 5, after V lost 5 bases and J lost 3 bases. This CDR3 has 13 residues. This CDR3 reads CSALQGMTDTQYF. The CDR3 nucleotides read TGCAGTGCTTTACAGGGGATGACAGATACGCAGTATTTT.

As for this clonotype: One end of the junction does not line up with germline, which may come from a read error. This rearrangement joins TRBV5-1 to TRBJ2-5; D tentatively reads TRBD1 or TRBD2 (5 bases each). From germline, CDR1 is SGHRS and CDR2 YFSETQ. The CDR3 is 14 residues long. The CDR3 spells CASSLGDPQETQYF. For the CDR3, the DNA is TGCGCCAGCAGTTTGGGGGACCCCCAAGAGACCCAGTACTTC.

This clonotype was counted a few times. The chain uses TRBV3-1 and TRBJ2-2; 9 bases fit TRBD2. This CDR3 comprises 15 residues. Germline V gives CDR1 LGHDT, CDR2 YNNKEL (reference sequence). The J segment lost 7 bases and the V segment lost 3 bases, leaving 6 bases of the junction unmatched. The CDR3 DNA reads as TGTGCCAGCAGCCACGCGGGGGGGCCTGTCGGGGAGCTGTTTTTT. Amino acid sequence: CASSHAGGPVGELFF.

This clonotype turned up a few times. This sequence joins TRBV4-1 and TRBJ1-1; the D is unclear. Germline-derived CDR1 and CDR2 are MGHRA and YSYEKL. CDR3 length: 15 residues. Deletions cut 0 bases from V and 1 base from J, with 9 bases between. In nucleotides, the CDR3 is TGCGCCAGCAGCCAAGATCCGTTAGGGAACACTGAAGCTTTCTTT. Residues: CASSQDPLGNTEAFF.

This clonotype was picked up a small number of times. The V and J genes are TRBV12-3 or TRBV12-4 and TRBJ1-1; no firm D call. V was cut by 7 bases and J by 6 bases, with 18 bases left in between. This CDR3 contains 14 residues. The CDR3 loop is CASTPLSTAAEAFF. CDR3 nucleotides: TGTGCCAGCACCCCTCTATCGACGGCGGCTGAAGCTTTCTTT.

This clonotype was observed a handful of times. The rearrangement uses TRBV29-1 and TRBJ2-6; tentative D call: TRBD1 (6 bases). CDR3 length: 15 amino acids. V was shortened by 1 base and J by 3 bases, with 10 bases between the two germline ends. Germline V CDR1 and CDR2: SQVTM, ANQGSEA. The DNA of the CDR3 is TGCAGCGTTGAAGCTTGGGGGCGTGGGGCCAACGTCCTGACTTTC. Translating gives CSVEAWGRGANVLTF.

This chain joins TRBV20-1 and TRBJ1-2; tentatively, D is TRBD1 (5 bases). CDR1 is DFQATT and CDR2 is SNEGSKA in the germline V gene (reference sequence). Trimming shortened V by 2 bases and J by 4 bases, and 11 bases separated the two germline ends. The CDR3 runs to 13 residues. This CDR3 is CSARRGLGYGYTF. CDR3 DNA: TGCAGTGCTAGAAGGGGATTGGGCTATGGCTACACCTTC.

This clonotype has at least ten counts. V is TRBV5-1 and J is TRBJ2-1, with D perhaps matching TRBD1 (5 bases). Trimming took 7 bases from V and 4 from J, leaving 24 bases between them. This CDR3 is 17 amino acids long. Germline-derived CDR1 and CDR2 are SGHRS and YFSETQ. CDR3 region: CASSLGQGSSSYNEQFF. Here the CDR3 DNA reads TGCGCCAGCTCCTTGGGCCAGGGTTCGAGTTCGTACAATGAGCAGTTCTTC. Complete variable domain (other parts from reference TRBV5-1 and TRBJ2-1): KAGVTQTPRYLIKTRGQQVTLSCSPISGHRSVSWYQQTPGQGLQFLFEYFSETQRNKGNFPGRFSGRQFSNSRSEMNVSTLELGDSALYLCASSLGQGSSSYNEQFFGPGTRLTVL.

This clonotype was counted many times. The gene calls are TRBV5-1 and TRBJ2-1; D gene unclear. The germline V gene has CDR1 SGHRS and CDR2 YFSETQ. The CDR3 contains 14 residues. The V gene lost 0 bases and the J gene lost 8 bases, with 12 bases spanning the gap. CDR3 protein: CASSLDPPAYEQFF. The DNA for the CDR3 is TGCGCCAGCAGCTTGGACCCCCCTGCCTATGAGCAGTTCTTC.

The V and J genes are TRBV19 and TRBJ2-7; TRBD2 might be the D (5 bases). Germline lookup yields CDR1 LNHDA and CDR2 SQIVND (reference sequence). V lost 0 bases, J lost 7 bases, and 10 bases lay in between. This CDR3 has 13 amino acids. The CDR3 coding sequence is TGTGCCAGTAGTATAGAGAGACCGGGGGAGCAGTACTTC. It yields the protein CASSIERPGEQYF.

The chain employs TRBV24-1 and TRBJ2-2; no reliable D call. The CDR3 contains 12 residues. The germline V and J ends were trimmed by 5 bases and 4 bases, with 4 bases remaining between them. Germline values: CDR1 KGHDR, CDR2 SFDVKD. CDR3 loop: CATSGSTGELFF. In DNA form, the CDR3 reads TGTGCCACCAGTGGATCCACCGGGGAGCTGTTTTTT.

This clonotype was observed at least ten times. V is TRBV20-1 and J is TRBJ1-2; D unclear. The V end lost 0 bases, the J end lost 3 bases, and 8 bases lay between the germline ends. This CDR3 has 13 residues. The germline gives CDR1 DFQATT, CDR2 SNEGSKA (reference sequence). In nucleotides, the CDR3 is TGCAGTGCTAGAGATGATCTATACTATGGCTACACCTTC. It encodes CSARDDLYYGYTF.

The chain couples TRBV6-2 or TRBV6-3 to TRBJ2-5, with 8 bases fitting TRBD2. V was clipped by 6 bases and J by 1 base; unmatched bases: 7. Germline V CDR1 and CDR2: MNHEY, SVGEGT. The CDR3 consists of 15 residues. DNA of the CDR3: TGTGCCAGCAGACGCTTTAGCGGGATCCAAGAGACCCAGTACTTC. Residues: CASRRFSGIQETQYF.

The CDR3 spells CASSYSLRAVHTQYF. The CDR3 DNA reads as TGTGCCAGCAGTTACTCCTTAAGGGCGGTCCATACGCAGTATTTT. The chain combines TRBV6-5 with TRBJ2-3; D call uncertain. Germline V gene data show CDR1 as MNHEY and CDR2 as SVGAGI. The V and J ends lost 0 bases and 7 bases respectively, with 14 bases between them. The CDR3 extends over 15 amino acids.

The chain is built from TRBV4-3 and TRBJ1-4; 11 bases fit TRBD1. The CDR3 consists of 20 residues. Looked up from germline, CDR1 is LGHNA and CDR2 is YSLEER. Trimming at V came to 2 bases and at J to 3 bases, leaving 14 bases not matched to a gene. This CDR3 is CASSQPVWTGGEKSNEKLFF. Here the CDR3 DNA reads TGCGCCAGCAGCCAACCCGTTTGGACAGGGGGCGAGAAATCTAATGAAAAACTGTTTTTT.

The table lists this clonotype with a few counts. The chain uses TRBV7-2 and TRBJ1-2; D is unresolved. V lost 1 base to trimming and J lost 7 bases, with 10 bases between them. The CDR3 is made up of 13 amino acids. Germline V gene lookup returns CDR1 SGHTA and CDR2 FQGNSA. CDR3 sequence: CASSLGARGGYTF. CDR3 in DNA: TGTGCCAGCAGCTTAGGTGCCCGCGGTGGCTACACCTTC.

This clonotype appeared a few times. The chain uses TRBV28 and TRBJ1-5, with a possible D match to TRBD1 (5 bases). The CDR3 sequence is 13 residues long. V shed 11 bases and J shed 2 bases, with 13 bases lying between them. Germline CDR1 and CDR2: MDHEN and SYDVKM. The CDR3 region is CACTGTRNQPQHF. The CDR3 DNA reads TGTGCCTGCACCGGGACCCGCAATCAGCCCCAGCATTTT.